A single sample gave rise to the 22 T cell receptor beta chains below, sequenced in a study of Ad26.COV2.S vaccination and SARS-CoV-2 variants. Treatment given: over 15 received Ad26.COV2.S at low or high dose, single or two shots; roughly five received placebo; per-sample allocation not given. After the first vaccine or placebo injection, samples were drawn on day 63. The repertoire was sequenced with immunoSEQ multiplex PCR; TCRdb's copy has only in-frame clones and lacks some. Of about 350,000 clones in the sample, approximately 86% were seen once. The sample here was peripheral blood, taken in a trial of Ad26.COV2.S vaccine versus placebo. All receptors derive from a person aged 18-60 years who received the Ad26.COV2.S COVID-19 vaccine or a placebo.

The V gene is TRBV30, the J gene TRBJ2-5; D gene uncertain. This CDR3 region has 13 residues. V was trimmed by 3 bases and J by 2 bases, leaving 10 bases between them. Per germline, CDR1 GTSNPN and CDR2 SVGIG (reference sequence). DNA for the CDR3: TGTGCCTGGAGAATATCGGCTCAAGAGACCCAGTACTTC. Residues: CAWRISAQETQYF. Combining the CDR3 with reference TRBV30 and TRBJ2-5 gives the whole variable domain SQTIHQWPATLVQPVGSPLSLECTVEGTSNPNLYWYRQAAGRGLQLLFYSVGIGQISSEVPQNLSASRPQDRQFILSSKKLLLSDSGFYLCAWRISAQETQYFGPGTRLLVL.

CDR3 coding DNA: TGTGCCAGCAGTGTAACAGGGTTCGCAGATACGCAGTATTTT. Residues: CASSVTGFADTQYF. The chain recombines TRBV2 with TRBJ2-3; D perhaps matches TRBD1 (6 bases). CDR1 and CDR2 from the germline V gene are SNHLY and FYNNEI. There are 14 residues in the CDR3. With 4 bases removed from V and 4 bases from J, the gap between germline ends came to 12 bases. The full variable domain, rest sourced from reference TRBV2 and TRBJ2-3, is EPEVTQTPSHQVTQMGQEVILRCVPISNHLYFYWYRQILGQKVEFLVSFYNNEISEKSEIFDDQFSVERPDGSNFTLKIRSTKLEDSAMYFCASSVTGFADTQYFGPGTRLTVL.

CDR3 bases: TGTGCCAGCAGCCAAGATAGGCGGGAGGCCATAGCCAAAAACATTCAGTACTTC. Translating it yields CASSQDRREAIAKNIQYF. V gene TRBV3-1 (or the pseudogene TRBV3-2) combines with J gene TRBJ2-4; the match to TRBD2 covers 8 bases. Germline V lookup: CDR1 LGHDT, CDR2 YNNKEL (reference sequence). V trimming: 0 bases; J trimming: 0 bases; junction bases outside the gene matches: 7. The CDR3 extends over 18 amino acids.

The V gene is TRBV27, the J gene TRBJ1-2; no clear D gene. The CDR3 contains 16 residues. V was trimmed by 7 bases and J by 2 bases, leaving 20 bases between them. The germline CDR1 and CDR2 sequences are MNHEY and SMNVEV (reference sequence). The CDR3 loop reads CASKKVSGFSNYGYTF. DNA for the CDR3: TGTGCCAGCAAAAAGGTCTCGGGGTTTTCGAACTATGGCTACACCTTC.

The J gene is TRBJ2-2, the V gene TRBV7-9; perhaps TRBD2 as D (6 bases). Germline CDR1 SEHNR, CDR2 FQNEAQ (reference sequence). V lost 6 bases and J 5 bases, leaving 10 bases between the germline ends. The CDR3 length is 13 residues. For the CDR3, the DNA is TGTGCCAGCAGGCTGACTAGTACCGGGGAGCTGTTTTTT. Its protein product is CASRLTSTGELFF.

The chain uses TRBV7-6 and TRBJ2-5; TRBD2 matches at 10 bases. Trimming took 1 base from V and 0 from J; bases not matched to a gene: 8. Per germline, CDR1 SGHVS and CDR2 FNYEAQ. The CDR3 extends over 18 amino acids. The CDR3 spells CASSLVASGGLNQETQYF. As DNA, the CDR3 is TGTGCCAGCAGCTTAGTGGCTAGCGGGGGCCTGAACCAAGAGACCCAGTACTTC.

The chain is built from TRBV5-1 and TRBJ2-7, with a tentative D call TRBD1 (6 bases). This CDR3 comprises 14 residues. V was shortened by 1 base and J by 1 base, with 9 bases between the two germline ends. CDR1 is SGHRS and CDR2 is YFSETQ in the germline V gene. CDR3 DNA: TGCGCCAGCAGCTTGTCGGACAGTTCCTACGAGCAGTACTTC. Its protein is CASSLSDSSYEQYF. Together with reference TRBV5-1 and TRBJ2-7, the CDR3 gives the full variable domain: KAGVTQTPRYLIKTRGQQVTLSCSPISGHRSVSWYQQTPGQGLQFLFEYFSETQRNKGNFPGRFSGRQFSNSRSEMNVSTLELGDSALYLCASSLSDSSYEQYFGPGTRLTVT.

This sequence joins TRBV6-5 and TRBJ1-1; 7 nucleotides line up with TRBD1. CDR3 length equals 13 residues. With 7 bases clipped from V and 2 bases from J, the junction kept 4 bases outside the gene matches. Germline CDR1 is MNHEY and CDR2 is SVGAGI. In DNA form, the CDR3 reads TGTGCCAGCAACCACAGGGGAAACACTGAAGCTTTCTTT. It encodes CASNHRGNTEAFF.

This clone has just a few counts. The rearrangement joins TRBV24-1 to TRBJ1-5; 8 bases match TRBD1. The trim removed 4 bases at V and 1 base at J, leaving 8 bases unmatched. Germline V gene lookup returns CDR1 KGHDR and CDR2 SFDVKD. This CDR3 is 17 amino acids long. The DNA for the CDR3 is TGTGCCACCAGTGAATGGGACAGGCGACTAAGCAATCAGCCCCAGCATTTT. Translated, it gives CATSEWDRRLSNQPQHF.

The V gene is TRBV28, the J gene TRBJ2-2, with 8 bases aligning to TRBD1. This CDR3 is built from 17 residues. The V gene end was trimmed by 5 bases and the J gene end by 5 bases; junction bases not matched to a gene: 13. In germline, CDR1 is MDHEN, CDR2 SYDVKM. The CDR3 protein is CASSTLTSDRATGELFF. The CDR3, as DNA: TGTGCCAGCAGTACCCTCACCTCGGACAGGGCGACCGGGGAGCTGTTTTTT.

The chain employs TRBV27 and TRBJ2-3; D might be TRBD1 (6 bases). V was shortened by 0 bases and J by 2 bases, with 9 bases between the two germline ends. The CDR3 has 15 residues. Per the germline V gene, CDR1 is MNHEY and CDR2 is SMNVEV (reference sequence). The chain's CDR3 is CASSLSGANTDTQYF. The CDR3 DNA reads as TGTGCCAGCAGTTTATCGGGGGCGAACACAGATACGCAGTATTTT.

The gene calls are TRBV28 and TRBJ1-3; the D is unclear. The CDR3 covers 16 residues. Trimming took 5 bases from V and 6 from J, leaving 20 bases between them. CDR1 MDHEN and CDR2 SYDVKM come from the germline V gene. The CDR3, as DNA: TGTGCCAGCAGTCCACCATTTCGTGGAGGGTTAAACACCATATATTTT. Its protein is CASSPPFRGGLNTIYF.

The rearrangement joins TRBV28 to TRBJ2-4; 8 bases map to TRBD1. The trim removed 5 bases at V and 0 bases at J, leaving 15 bases unmatched. CDR1 is MDHEN, CDR2 SYDVKM, per germline. The CDR3 covers 19 residues. CDR3 amino acids: CASSGPDRDRPLAKNIQYF. CDR3 nucleotides: TGTGCCAGCAGTGGACCAGACAGGGACAGGCCTCTAGCCAAAAACATTCAGTACTTC.

The chain links TRBV2 to TRBJ2-6, with D perhaps matching TRBD1 (6 bases). Germline V gene data show CDR1 as SNHLY and CDR2 as FYNNEI. This CDR3 has 15 residues. Trimming took 6 bases from V and 4 from J, leaving 13 bases between them. CDR3 DNA sequence: TGTGCCAGCAGGACACGGACAGTCGGGGCCAACGTCCTGACTTTC. This encodes CASRTRTVGANVLTF.

This clone occurred once. The CDR3 DNA is TGTGCCGCCCTCGACCGGGGCCGCCGGAACACCATATATTTT. Its translation: CAALDRGRRNTIYF. This rearrangement joins TRBV10-3 to TRBJ1-3; TRBD1 is a possible D gene (5 bases). The CDR3 extends over 14 amino acids. Per the germline V gene, CDR1 is ENHRY and CDR2 is SYGVKD. V lost 11 bases and J lost 7, with 21 bases in between.

CDR3 residues: CASTLTSRDTEAFF. The DNA of the CDR3 is TGTGCCAGCACCCTGACTTCCAGGGACACTGAAGCTTTCTTT. The J gene is TRBJ1-1, the V gene TRBV2; D possibly corresponds to TRBD1 (5 bases). V dropped 7 bases and J dropped 3 bases, with 15 bases sitting between them. The CDR3 loop spans 14 amino acids. Per germline, CDR1 SNHLY and CDR2 FYNNEI.

The genes are TRBV5-1 and TRBJ2-5; 9 bases align to TRBD2. V lost 4 bases and J lost 3; bases outside the gene matches: 7. Germline CDR1 is SGHRS and CDR2 is YFSETQ. The CDR3 sequence is 15 residues long. This CDR3 is CASSTGAGGKETQYF. The CDR3 region has the DNA TGCGCCAGCAGCACCGGAGCGGGGGGAAAAGAGACCCAGTACTTC. Supplemented by reference TRBV5-1 and TRBJ2-5, the full variable domain reads KAGVTQTPRYLIKTRGQQVTLSCSPISGHRSVSWYQQTPGQGLQFLFEYFSETQRNKGNFPGRFSGRQFSNSRSEMNVSTLELGDSALYLCASSTGAGGKETQYFGPGTRLLVL.

This chain uses TRBV3-1 (or the pseudogene TRBV3-2) with TRBJ1-3; a possible D gene is TRBD1 (5 bases). Germline CDR1 reads LGHDT; CDR2 reads YNNKEL (reference sequence). The CDR3 is 14 amino acids. V lost 2 bases and J 4 bases, leaving 9 bases between the germline ends. The CDR3 DNA sequence: TGTGCCAGCAGCCAACAGGGTTCCGGAAACACCATATATTTT. Protein: CASSQQGSGNTIYF.

This clone was counted a single time. The CDR3 DNA sequence: TGTGCCAGCAGCTTACGGGGCTCTACACGATACAATGAGCAGTTCTTC. This encodes CASSLRGSTRYNEQFF. The chain joins TRBV7-3 to TRBJ2-1; D could derive from TRBD1 or TRBD2 (5 bases each). In germline, CDR1 is SGHTA, CDR2 FQGTGA. The CDR3 runs to 16 residues. V shed 2 bases and J shed 4 bases, with 15 bases lying between them.

The chain couples TRBV9 to TRBJ2-5, with 7 bases that match TRBD2. Germline V gene sequence: CDR1 SGDLS, CDR2 YYNGEE. Trimming removed 3 bases from V and 3 bases from J; junction bases left unmatched: 2. The CDR3 contains 13 residues. CDR3: CASSAGTKETQYF. The CDR3 nucleotides are TGTGCCAGCAGCGCCGGGACTAAAGAGACCCAGTACTTC.

The genes are TRBV4-2 and TRBJ1-2; D might be TRBD1 (5 bases). There are 15 residues in the CDR3. V was shortened by 7 bases and J by 8 bases, with 23 bases between the two germline ends. Germline V gene lookup returns CDR1 LGHNA and CDR2 YNFKEQ. CDR3 region: CASTEQGTGLGGYTF. DNA of the CDR3: TGTGCCAGCACGGAGCAGGGAACGGGGTTGGGCGGCTACACCTTC.

This chain links TRBV5-1 with TRBJ2-5; D is perhaps TRBD2 (9 bases). Germline values: CDR1 SGHRS, CDR2 YFSETQ. Between the trimmed V and J ends, which lost 1 base and 5 bases, there was a span of 21 bases. This CDR3 contains 17 residues. The CDR3 DNA reads as TGCGCCAGCAGCTTGCGTCAGGGGGCGCTAGCGGGGGAGACCCAGTACTTC. Encoded protein: CASSLRQGALAGETQYF.